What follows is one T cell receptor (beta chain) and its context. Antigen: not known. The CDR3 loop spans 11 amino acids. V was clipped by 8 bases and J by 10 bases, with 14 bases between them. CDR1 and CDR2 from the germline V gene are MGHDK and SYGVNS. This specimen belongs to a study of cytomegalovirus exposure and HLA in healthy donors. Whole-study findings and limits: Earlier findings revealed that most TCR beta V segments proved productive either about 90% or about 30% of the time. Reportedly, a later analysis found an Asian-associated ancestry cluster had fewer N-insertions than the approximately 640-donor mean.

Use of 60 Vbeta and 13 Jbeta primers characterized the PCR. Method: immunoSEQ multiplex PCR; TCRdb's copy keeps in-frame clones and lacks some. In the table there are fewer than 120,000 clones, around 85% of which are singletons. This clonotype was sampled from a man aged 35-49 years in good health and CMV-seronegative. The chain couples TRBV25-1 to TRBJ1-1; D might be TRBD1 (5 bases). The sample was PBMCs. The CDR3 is CASVVSGAAFF. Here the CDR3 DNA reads TGTGCCAGCGTGGTGAGCGGGGCAGCTTTCTTT.